Listed here are 6 T cell receptor beta chains from one sample, sequenced in a study of cytomegalovirus exposure and HLA in healthy donors. The primer mix had 60 Vbeta and 13 Jbeta primers. The protocol was immunoSEQ multiplex PCR, while the TCRdb copy is restricted to in-frame clones and leaves out a portion. The sample lists 220,000 or so clones; roughly 80% were seen once. The sequenced material came from PBMCs. Receptors originate from a male donor in good health and CMV-seronegative.

This chain joins TRBV7-8 and TRBJ2-3; 12 bases are shared with TRBD2. Per germline, CDR1 SGHVS and CDR2 FQNEAQ. V shed 5 bases and J 1 base; nucleotides not matched to a gene: 4. The CDR3 is 16 residues long. The CDR3 loop reads CASSPRLAGGTDTQYF. DNA for the CDR3: TGTGCCAGCAGCCCAAGACTAGCGGGAGGCACAGATACGCAGTATTTT. The full variable domain, in which reference TRBV7-8 and TRBJ2-3 provide the parts outside the CDR3, is GAGVSQSPRYKVAKRGQDVALRCDPISGHVSLFWYQQALGQGPEFLTYFQNEAQLDKSGLPSDRFFAERPEGSVSTLKIQRTQQEDSAVYLCASSPRLAGGTDTQYFGPGTRLTVL.

The sample holds a few counts of this clone. This chain uses TRBV21-1 with TRBJ2-7; TRBD1, the D gene given by the table, was not confirmed from the DNA. TRBV21-1 is annotated as a pseudogene. This CDR3 has 13 residues. For the CDR3, the DNA is TGTGCCAGCAGCAAACCCAGGGGTGGCGAGCAGTACTTC. Encoded protein: CASSKPRGGEQYF.

The chain employs TRBV27 and TRBJ2-7; 9 bases fit TRBD2. Germline loops: CDR1 MNHEY, CDR2 SMNVEV (reference sequence). CDR3 length: 15 residues. V shed 5 bases and J 3 bases; nucleotides not matched to a gene: 8. This chain's CDR3 is CASSSKAGGLYEQYF. In nucleotides, the CDR3 is TGTGCCAGCAGTAGTAAAGCGGGAGGCCTCTACGAGCAGTACTTC.

The CDR3 sequence is CAISPGTENSNQPQHF. The CDR3 DNA reads TGTGCCATCAGCCCCGGGACTGAAAATAGCAATCAGCCCCAGCATTTT. The V call is TRBV10-3, the J call TRBJ1-5; a weak D match, TRBD1 (5 bases). This CDR3 region has 16 residues. Germline V gene lookup returns CDR1 ENHRY and CDR2 SYGVKD. Trimming pared 6 bases from V and 0 bases from J, leaving 15 bases between.

The chain couples TRBV29-1 to TRBJ1-1; D perhaps matches TRBD1 (5 bases). There are 13 residues in the CDR3. CDR1 is SQVTM, CDR2 ANQGSEA, per germline. Trimming took off 1 base at V and 2 bases at J, with 8 bases between the two ends. The CDR3, as DNA: TGCAGCGTTGAAGGGGGCGCCAACACTGAAGCTTTCTTT. This translates into CSVEGGANTEAFF.

In DNA, the CDR3 is TGTGCCAGCAGCCTCGGACTGGGGAACATTCAGTACTTC. Translating it yields CASSLGLGNIQYF. The V gene is TRBV2, the J gene TRBJ2-4; maybe TRBD2 (5 bases). Germline CDR1 SNHLY, CDR2 FYNNEI. V shed 6 bases and J shed 7 bases, with 13 bases lying between them. The CDR3 sequence is 13 residues long.